The subject of this entry is one TCR beta chain. Some clones are missing from TCRdb's copy, which holds only in-frame ones; the method was immunoSEQ multiplex PCR. The data hold around 40,000 clones, with 86% observed a single time. This sample is part of a study of OX40 agonist ivuxolimab in advanced cancers. Study at large: Patients with prior anti-PD-1, anti-PD-L1 or anti-CTLA-4 therapy were eligible; less than 50% had some. Partial responses were achieved by three patients, one with hepatocellular carcinoma and two with cutaneous melanoma.

Trimming took off 4 bases at V and 3 bases at J, with 9 bases between the two ends. The CDR3 covers 13 residues. Germline lookup yields CDR1 GTSNPN and CDR2 SVGIG (reference sequence). If patients had autoimmune disease history or systemic immunosuppression, they were excluded. The chain recombines TRBV30 with TRBJ1-4; D gene unclear. The sequences come from CD4+ or CD8+ T cells sorted from blood, collected in a trial of the OX40 agonist ivuxolimab. The receptor's source is an adult with an advanced solid tumor such as melanoma, head and neck, liver or kidney cancer. CDR3 loop: CAWTADPNEKLFF. DNA of the CDR3: TGTGCCTGGACCGCGGACCCTAATGAAAAACTGTTTTTT.